This TCR beta chain came from a study of yellow fever vaccine responses in identical twins. Study-level findings and limits: Twins' T cell vaccine responses reportedly looked partly convergent, partly personalized.

As concerns this clonotype: What it binds is not known.

Germline CDR1 and CDR2: SGHRS and YFSETQ. The CDR3 is made up of 14 amino acids. The trim removed 0 bases at V and 7 bases at J, leaving 6 bases unmatched. In TCRdb, the RT-PCR reads were re-called with MiXCR into one record per CDR3 protein. The sample lists approximately 7,200 distinct CDR3 sequences; 86% were seen once. Sequenced material: T cells from blood (PBMCs), unsorted or a sorted subset (not recorded which), taken before or after yellow fever vaccination (not recorded which). V gene TRBV5-1 combines with J gene TRBJ2-7; 8 bases agree with TRBD1. The source of this sequence is a woman aged 18-29 years who received the yellow fever vaccine. The CDR3 loop reads CASSLGTGLLEQYF. CDR3 sequence (DNA): TGCGCCAGCAGCTTGGGGACAGGGCTTCTGGAGCAGTACTTC.